This T cell receptor beta chain comes out of a study of T cell responses to AZD1222 COVID-19 vaccine. Clones were read by immunoSEQ multiplex PCR, and TCRdb kept only the in-frame ones, dropping some. The table lists more than 100,000 clones, roughly 91% of them singletons. CDR1 SGHRS and CDR2 YFSETQ come from the germline V gene. This CDR3 spans 16 amino acids. Trimming removed 4 bases from V and 2 bases from J; junction bases left unmatched: 7. The TCR sequence derives from an adult in good health. The V call is TRBV5-1, the J call TRBJ2-1, with 9 bases matching TRBD2. The specimen was peripheral blood, collected on day 0 of AZD1222 vaccination. The CDR3 DNA sequence: TGCGCCAGCAGCACCGGGGGGACTAGCACCTACAATGAGCAGTTCTTC. As protein: CASSTGGTSTYNEQFF.